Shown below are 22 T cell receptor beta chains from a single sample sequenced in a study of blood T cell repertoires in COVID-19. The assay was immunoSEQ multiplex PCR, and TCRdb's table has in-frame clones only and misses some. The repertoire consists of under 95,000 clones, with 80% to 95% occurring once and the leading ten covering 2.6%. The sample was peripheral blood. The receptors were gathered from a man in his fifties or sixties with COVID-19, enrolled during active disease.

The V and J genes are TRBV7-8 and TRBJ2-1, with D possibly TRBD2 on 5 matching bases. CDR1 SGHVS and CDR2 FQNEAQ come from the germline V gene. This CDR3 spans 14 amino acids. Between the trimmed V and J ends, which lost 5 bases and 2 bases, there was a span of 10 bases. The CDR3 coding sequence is TGTGCCAGCAGCCCAGAGGGCCCCTACAATGAGCAGTTCTTC. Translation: CASSPEGPYNEQFF.

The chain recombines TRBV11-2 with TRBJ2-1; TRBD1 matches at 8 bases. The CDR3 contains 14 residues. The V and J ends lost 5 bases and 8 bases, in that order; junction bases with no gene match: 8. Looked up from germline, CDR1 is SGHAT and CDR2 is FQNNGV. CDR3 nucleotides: TGTGCCAGCAGCCGAGGACAGGGCGGGTATGAGCAGTTCTTC. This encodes CASSRGQGGYEQFF. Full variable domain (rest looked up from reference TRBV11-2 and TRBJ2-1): EAGVAQSPRYKIIEKRQSVAFWCNPISGHATLYWYQQILGQGPKLLIQFQNNGVVDDSQLPKDRFSAERLKGVDSTLKIQPAKLEDSAVYLCASSRGQGGYEQFFGPGTRLTVL.

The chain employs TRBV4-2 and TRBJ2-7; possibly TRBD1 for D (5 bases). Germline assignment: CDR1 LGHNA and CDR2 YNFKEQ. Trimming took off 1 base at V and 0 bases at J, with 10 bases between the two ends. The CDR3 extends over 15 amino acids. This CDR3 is CASSQVTRVSYEQYV. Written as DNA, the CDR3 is TGTGCCAGCAGCCAAGTGACCAGGGTCTCCTACGAGCAGTACGTC.

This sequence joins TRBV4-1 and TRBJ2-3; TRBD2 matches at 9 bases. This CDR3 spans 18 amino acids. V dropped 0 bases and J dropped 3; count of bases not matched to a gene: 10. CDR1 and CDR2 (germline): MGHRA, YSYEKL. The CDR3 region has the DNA TGCGCCAGCAGCCAAGATGGGGGGACTAGCCAATTTACAGATACGCAGTATTTT. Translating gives CASSQDGGTSQFTDTQYF.

The CDR3 loop is CASNRDWGEETQYF. CDR3 nucleotide sequence: TGCGCCAGCAACCGGGACTGGGGGGAAGAGACCCAGTACTTC. The V and J genes are TRBV5-1 and TRBJ2-5; D possibly corresponds to TRBD2 (6 bases). In germline, CDR1 is SGHRS, CDR2 YFSETQ. The ends were cut back, 6 bases at V and 3 bases at J, with 15 bases in the middle. This CDR3 has 14 residues.

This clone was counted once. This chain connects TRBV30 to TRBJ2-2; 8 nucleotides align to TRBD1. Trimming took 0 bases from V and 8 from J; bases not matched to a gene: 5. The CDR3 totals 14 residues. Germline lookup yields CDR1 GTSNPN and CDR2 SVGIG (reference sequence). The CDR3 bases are TGTGCCTGGAGTGTACTACAGGGGGTAGGGGAGCTGTTTTTT. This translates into CAWSVLQGVGELFF.

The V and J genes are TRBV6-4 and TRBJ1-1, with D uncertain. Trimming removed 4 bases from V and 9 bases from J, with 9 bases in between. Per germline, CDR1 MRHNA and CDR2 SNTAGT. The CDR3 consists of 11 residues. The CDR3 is CASSVYRKAFF. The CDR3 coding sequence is TGTGCCAGCAGTGTGTACAGAAAAGCTTTCTTT.

CDR3 bases: TGTGCCAGCAGTGAGAGGGGGACAGGGGCGGGAAAACTGTTTTTT. As protein: CASSERGTGAGKLFF. This chain uses TRBV2 with TRBJ1-4; TRBD1 matches 10 bases. The CDR3 is 15 amino acids. CDR1 is SNHLY and CDR2 is FYNNEI in the germline V gene. The junction had 8 bases not matched to a gene; V was cut back by 3 bases and J by 10 bases.

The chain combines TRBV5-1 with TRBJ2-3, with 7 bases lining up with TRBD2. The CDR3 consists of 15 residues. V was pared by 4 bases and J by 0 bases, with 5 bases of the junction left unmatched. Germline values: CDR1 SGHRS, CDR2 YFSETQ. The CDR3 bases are TGCGCCAGCAGCGTGGGACTAACGAGCACAGATACGCAGTATTTT. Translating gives CASSVGLTSTDTQYF.

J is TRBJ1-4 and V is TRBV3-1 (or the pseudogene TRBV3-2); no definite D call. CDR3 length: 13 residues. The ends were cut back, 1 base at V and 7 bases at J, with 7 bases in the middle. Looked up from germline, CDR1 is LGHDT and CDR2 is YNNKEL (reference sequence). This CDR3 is CASSQATGEKLFF. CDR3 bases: TGTGCCAGCAGCCAAGCCACGGGTGAAAAACTGTTTTTT.

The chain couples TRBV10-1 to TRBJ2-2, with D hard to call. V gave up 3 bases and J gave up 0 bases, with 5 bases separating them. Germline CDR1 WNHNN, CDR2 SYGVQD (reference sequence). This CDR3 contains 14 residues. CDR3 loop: CASSEGANTGELFF. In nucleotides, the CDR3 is TGCGCCAGCAGTGAAGGAGCGAACACCGGGGAGCTGTTTTTT.

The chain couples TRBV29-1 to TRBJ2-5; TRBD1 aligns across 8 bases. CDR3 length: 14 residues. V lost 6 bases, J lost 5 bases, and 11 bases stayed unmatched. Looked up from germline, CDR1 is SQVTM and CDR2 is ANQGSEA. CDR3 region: CSVGGQGWGETQYF. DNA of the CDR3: TGCAGCGTGGGAGGACAGGGTTGGGGGGAGACCCAGTACTTC.

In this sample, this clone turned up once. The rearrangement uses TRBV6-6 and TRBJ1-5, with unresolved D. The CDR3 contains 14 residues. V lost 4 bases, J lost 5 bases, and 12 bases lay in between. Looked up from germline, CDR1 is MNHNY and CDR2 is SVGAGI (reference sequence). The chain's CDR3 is CASSFGNRDQPQHF. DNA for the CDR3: TGTGCCAGCAGTTTCGGGAATAGGGATCAGCCCCAGCATTTT.

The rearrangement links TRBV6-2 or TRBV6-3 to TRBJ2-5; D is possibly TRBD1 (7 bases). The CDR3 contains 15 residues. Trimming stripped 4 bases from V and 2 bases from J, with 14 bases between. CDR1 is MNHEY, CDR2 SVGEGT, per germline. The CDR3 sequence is CASSSRGAPQETQYF. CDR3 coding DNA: TGTGCCAGCAGTTCCAGGGGGGCCCCTCAAGAGACCCAGTACTTC.

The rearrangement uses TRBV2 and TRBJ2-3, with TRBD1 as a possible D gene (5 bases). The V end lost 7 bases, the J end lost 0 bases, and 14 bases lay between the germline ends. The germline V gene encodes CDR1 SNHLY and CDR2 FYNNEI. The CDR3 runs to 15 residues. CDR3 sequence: CASTLDKPSTDTQYF. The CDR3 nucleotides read TGTGCCAGCACCCTGGACAAGCCTAGCACAGATACGCAGTATTTT.

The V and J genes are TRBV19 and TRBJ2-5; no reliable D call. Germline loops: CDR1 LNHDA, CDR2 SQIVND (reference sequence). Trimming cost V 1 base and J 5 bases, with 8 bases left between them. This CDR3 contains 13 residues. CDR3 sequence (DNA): TGTGCCAGTAGTATAGGAACAGTGGAGACCCAGTACTTC. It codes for CASSIGTVETQYF. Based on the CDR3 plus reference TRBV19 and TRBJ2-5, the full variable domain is DGGITQSPKYLFRKEGQNVTLSCEQNLNHDAMYWYRQDPGQGLRLIYYSQIVNDFQKGDIAEGYSVSREKKESFPLTVTSAQKNPTAFYLCASSIGTVETQYFGPGTRLLVL.

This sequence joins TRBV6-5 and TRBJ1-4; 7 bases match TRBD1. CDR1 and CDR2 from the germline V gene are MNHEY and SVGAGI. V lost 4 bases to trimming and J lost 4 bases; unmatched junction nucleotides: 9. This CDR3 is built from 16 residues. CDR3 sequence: CASSSGQAPGNEKLFF. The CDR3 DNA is TGTGCCAGCAGTTCAGGACAGGCCCCGGGTAATGAAAAACTGTTTTTT.

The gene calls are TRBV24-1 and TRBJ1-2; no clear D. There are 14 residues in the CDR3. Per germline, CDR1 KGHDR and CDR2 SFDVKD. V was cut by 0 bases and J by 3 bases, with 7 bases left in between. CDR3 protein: CATSDLNTHYGYTF. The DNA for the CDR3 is TGTGCCACCAGTGATTTGAACACCCACTATGGCTACACCTTC.

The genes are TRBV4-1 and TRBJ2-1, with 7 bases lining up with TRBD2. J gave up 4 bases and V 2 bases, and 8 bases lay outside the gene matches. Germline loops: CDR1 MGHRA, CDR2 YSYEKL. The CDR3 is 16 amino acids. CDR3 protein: CASSQSPSGLYNEQFF. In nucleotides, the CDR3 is TGCGCCAGCAGCCAAAGTCCTAGCGGATTGTACAATGAGCAGTTCTTC.

In DNA, the CDR3 is TGTGCCAGCAGTTTACTACAGGGTTATGGCTACACCTTC. Its translation is CASSLLQGYGYTF. The rearrangement uses TRBV28 and TRBJ1-2; maybe TRBD1 (6 bases). Germline CDR1 is MDHEN and CDR2 is SYDVKM. The length of the CDR3 is 13 residues. The ends were cut back, 2 bases at V and 5 bases at J, with 9 bases in the middle.

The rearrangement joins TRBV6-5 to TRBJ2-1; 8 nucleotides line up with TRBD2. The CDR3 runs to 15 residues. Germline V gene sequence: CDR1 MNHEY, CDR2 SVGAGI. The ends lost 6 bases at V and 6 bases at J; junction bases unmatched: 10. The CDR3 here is CASSRTGTSRNEQFF. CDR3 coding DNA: TGTGCCAGCAGCAGAACCGGGACTAGTCGCAATGAGCAGTTCTTC.

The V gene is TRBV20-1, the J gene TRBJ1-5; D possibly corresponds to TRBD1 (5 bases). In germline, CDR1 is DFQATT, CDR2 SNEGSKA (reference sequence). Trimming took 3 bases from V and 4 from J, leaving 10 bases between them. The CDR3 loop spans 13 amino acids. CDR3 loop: CSASRGLNQPQHF. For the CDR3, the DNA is TGCAGTGCTAGTCGGGGACTAAATCAGCCCCAGCATTTT.